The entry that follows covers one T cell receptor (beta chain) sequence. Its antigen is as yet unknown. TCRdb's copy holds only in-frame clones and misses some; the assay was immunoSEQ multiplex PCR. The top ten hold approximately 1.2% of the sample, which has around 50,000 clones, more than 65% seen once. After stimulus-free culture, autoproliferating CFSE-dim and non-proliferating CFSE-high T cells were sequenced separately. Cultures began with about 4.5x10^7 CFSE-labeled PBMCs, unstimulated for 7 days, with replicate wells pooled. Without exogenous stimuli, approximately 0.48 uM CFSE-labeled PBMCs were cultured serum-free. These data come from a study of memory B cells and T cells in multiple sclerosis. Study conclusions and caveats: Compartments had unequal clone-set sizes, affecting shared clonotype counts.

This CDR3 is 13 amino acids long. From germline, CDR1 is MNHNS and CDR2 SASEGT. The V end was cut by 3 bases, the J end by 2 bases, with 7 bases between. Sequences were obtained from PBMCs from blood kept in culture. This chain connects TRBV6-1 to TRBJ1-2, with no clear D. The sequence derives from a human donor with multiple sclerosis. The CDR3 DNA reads TGTGCCAGCAGTGAGAATGGGAACTATGGCTACACCTTC. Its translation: CASSENGNYGYTF.